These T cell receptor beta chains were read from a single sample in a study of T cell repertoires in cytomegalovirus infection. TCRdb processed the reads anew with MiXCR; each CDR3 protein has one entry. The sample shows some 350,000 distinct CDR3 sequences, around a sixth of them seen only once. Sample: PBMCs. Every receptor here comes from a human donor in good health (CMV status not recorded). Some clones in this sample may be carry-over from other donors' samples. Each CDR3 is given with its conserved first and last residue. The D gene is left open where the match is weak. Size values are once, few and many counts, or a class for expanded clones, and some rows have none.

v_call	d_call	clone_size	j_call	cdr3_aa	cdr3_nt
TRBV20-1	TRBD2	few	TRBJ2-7	CSARASGGSYEQYF	TGCAGTGCTAGGGCTAGCGGCGGTTCCTACGAGCAGTACTTC
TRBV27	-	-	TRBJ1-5	CASSLSWTEGDQPQHF	TGTGCCAGCAGTTTATCATGGACGGAGGGTGATCAGCCCCAGCATTTT
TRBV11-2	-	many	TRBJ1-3	CASRRGTGNTIYF	TGTGCCAGCAGACGGGGGACTGGAAACACCATATATTTT
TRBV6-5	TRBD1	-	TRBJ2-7	CASSPLADRPFEQYF	TGTGCCAGCAGCCCCTTGGCGGACAGGCCCTTCGAGCAGTACTTC
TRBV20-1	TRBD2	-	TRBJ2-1	CSAKGLGLAGFEQFF	TGCAGTGCTAAGGGTTTAGGACTAGCGGGTTTCGAGCAGTTCTTC
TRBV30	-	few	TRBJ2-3	CAWNQQNTDTQYF	TGTGCCTGGAATCAACAGAACACAGATACGCAGTATTTT
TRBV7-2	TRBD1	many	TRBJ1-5	CASSSDREKPQHF	TGTGCCAGCAGCTCAGACAGGGAGAAGCCCCAGCATTTT
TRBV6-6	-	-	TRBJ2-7	CASSYRGPYEQYF	TGTGCCAGCAGTTACCGGGGGCCCTACGAGCAGTACTTC
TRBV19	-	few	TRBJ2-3	CASKGESRIDTQYF	TGTGCCAGTAAGGGGGAATCGCGAATAGATACGCAGTATTTT
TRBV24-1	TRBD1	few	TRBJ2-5	CATSDPGQGETQYF	TGTGCCACCAGTGATCCGGGACAGGGGGAGACCCAGTACTTC
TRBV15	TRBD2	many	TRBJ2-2	CATSMGWTSGSTGELFF	TGTGCCACCAGCATGGGTTGGACTAGCGGGAGTACCGGGGAGCTGTTTTTT
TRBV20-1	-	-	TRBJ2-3	CSARDQDFAGDTQYF	TGCAGTGCTAGAGATCAGGATTTTGCTGGGGATACGCAGTATTTT
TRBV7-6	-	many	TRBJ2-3	CASKNDASGDTQYF	TGTGCCAGCAAAAACGACGCGTCCGGGGATACGCAGTATTTT
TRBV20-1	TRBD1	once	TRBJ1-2	CSARDPGQGTYTF	TGCAGTGCTAGAGATCCCGGACAGGGAACCTACACCTTC
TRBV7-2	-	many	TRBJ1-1	CASSLIAAMNTEAFF	TGTGCCAGCAGCCTTATCGCCGCTATGAACACTGAAGCTTTCTTT
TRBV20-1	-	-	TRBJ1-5	CSARPRSNQPQHF	TGCAGTGCTAGACCACGGAGCAATCAGCCCCAGCATTTT
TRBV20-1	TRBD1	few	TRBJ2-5	CSARGQGALETQYF	TGCAGTGCTAGAGGACAGGGGGCTTTGGAGACCCAGTACTTC
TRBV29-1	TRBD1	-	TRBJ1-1	CSVRDSPTEAFF	TGCAGCGTTAGGGACAGTCCCACTGAAGCTTTCTTT
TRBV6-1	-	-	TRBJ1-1	CANSETVWTGDDTEAFF	TGTGCCAACAGTGAAACCGTTTGGACGGGGGATGACACTGAAGCTTTCTTT
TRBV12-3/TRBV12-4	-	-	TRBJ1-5	CASSLSLNQPQHF	TGTGCCAGCAGTCTCTCTCTCAATCAGCCCCAGCATTTT
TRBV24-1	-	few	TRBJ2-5	CATSDLSGNQETQYF	TGTGCCACCAGTGATTTGTCAGGGAATCAAGAGACCCAGTACTTC
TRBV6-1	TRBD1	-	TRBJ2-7	CASSKDRESEQYF	TGTGCCAGCAGTAAAGACAGGGAAAGCGAGCAGTACTTC
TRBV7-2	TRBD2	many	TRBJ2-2	CASSLGAGLAGRAGELFF	TGTGCCAGCAGCTTAGGGGCGGGACTAGCGGGAAGAGCCGGGGAGCTGTTTTTT
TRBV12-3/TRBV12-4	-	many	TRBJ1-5	CASSQGNQPQHF	TGTGCCAGCAGCCAAGGAAATCAGCCCCAGCATTTT
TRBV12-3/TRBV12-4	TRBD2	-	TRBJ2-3	CASSPSTSKSTDTQYF	TGTGCCAGCAGTCCCTCGACTAGCAAGAGCACAGATACGCAGTATTTT
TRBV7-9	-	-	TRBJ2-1	CASSLVLGPTYNEQFF	TGTGCCAGCAGCTTAGTATTGGGTCCAACCTACAATGAGCAGTTCTTC
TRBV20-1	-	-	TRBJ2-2	CSAVRIDTGELFF	TGCAGTGCCGTTAGAATTGACACCGGGGAGCTGTTTTTT
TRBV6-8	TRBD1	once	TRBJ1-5	CASSYGTGGLLPYQPQHF	TGTGCCAGCAGTTACGGGACAGGGGGACTCTTACCGTATCAGCCCCAGCATTTT
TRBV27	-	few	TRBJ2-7	CASSLSAGISYEQYF	TGTGCCAGCAGTTTGTCGGCGGGAATCTCCTACGAGCAGTACTTC
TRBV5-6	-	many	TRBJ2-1	CASSLEVGRFNEQFF	TGTGCCAGCAGCTTGGAAGTGGGTCGATTCAATGAGCAGTTCTTC
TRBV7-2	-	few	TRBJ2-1	CASSLKGGGRYEQFF	TGTGCCAGCAGCTTAAAGGGGGGGGGCCGGTATGAGCAGTTCTTC
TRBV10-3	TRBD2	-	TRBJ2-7	CAINSPQGGGGAEQYF	TGTGCCATCAATTCCCCCCAAGGCGGCGGGGGGGCCGAGCAGTACTTC
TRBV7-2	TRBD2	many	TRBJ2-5	CASSPRLAEETQYF	TGTGCCAGCAGCCCGAGACTAGCGGAAGAGACCCAGTACTTC